This TCR beta chain emerged from a study of CD4 T cells in relation to SARS-CoV-2 and coronaviruses. Study summary: The restricting HLA molecule for shared crossreactive spike epitopes was mapped. Study findings and constraints: About 65% of donors had memory CD4+ clonotypes crossrecognizing SARS-CoV-2 and common cold coronavirus spike. Compared with monoreactive clones, crossreactive clones showed significantly weaker SARS-CoV-2 expansion.

CDR3 length: 13 residues. The V gene lost 6 bases and the J gene lost 2 bases, with 11 bases spanning the gap. A note on this clone: Its antigen is unidentified.

Clones were read by immunoSEQ multiplex PCR, and TCRdb kept only the in-frame ones, dropping some. The sample consists of more than 50,000 clones, just over 85% of them appearing once. CD4+ T cells from unexposed donors were obtained before the COVID-19 pandemic (2011-2018). Naive and memory CD4+ T cells were separated from cryopreserved PBMCs. The sequenced sample consisted of memory CD4+ T cells from PBMCs. The sequence was collected from a human donor in good health. V usage is TRBV23-1 and J usage is TRBJ2-7; D tentatively fits TRBD1 or TRBD2 (6 bases each). TRBV23-1 qualifies as an ORF whose function is uncertain. CDR3 in DNA: TGCGCCAGCAGGCCCGGGGGCACCTACGAGCAGTACTTC. Amino acid sequence: CASRPGGTYEQYF.